These T cell receptor beta chains were read from a single sample in a study of blood T cell repertoires in COVID-19. Assay: immunoSEQ multiplex PCR; the TCRdb copy retains only in-frame clones and omits some. Found here are more than 55,000 clones, about nine tenths of them singletons; the top ten hold about 15%. Sequenced input: peripheral blood. These receptors originate from a man older than 75 with acute or convalescent COVID-19. The conserved cysteine and the conserved F or W are not part of the CDR3 here. Size values are once, few and many counts, or a class for expanded clones, and some rows have none.

V gene: TRBV6-6; J gene: TRBJ1-5; clone size: NA; CDR3 protein: ASSYSWPDSNQPQH
V gene: TRBV2; J gene: TRBJ2-7; clone size: NA; CDR3 protein: ASSQTRDTYYEQY
V gene: TRBV18; J gene: TRBJ2-5; clone size: NA; CDR3 protein: ASSPGGSTVETQY
V gene: TRBV29-1; J gene: TRBJ2-5; clone size: NA; CDR3 protein: SVFLGRGGETQY
V gene: TRBV19; J gene: TRBJ2-1; clone size: NA; CDR3 protein: ASSIPLRSDRGRDREQF
V gene: TRBV5-1; J gene: TRBJ1-4; clone size: NA; CDR3 protein: ASSPPSGTGIEKLF
V gene: TRBV7-6; J gene: TRBJ2-1; clone size: NA; CDR3 protein: ASSFFSGQYNEQF
V gene: TRBV3-1/TRBV3-2; J gene: TRBJ1-1; clone size: NA; CDR3 protein: ASSLGGGTEAF
V gene: TRBV7-9; J gene: TRBJ1-2; clone size: NA; CDR3 protein: ASRSTGGYGYT
V gene: TRBV7-2; J gene: TRBJ1-6; clone size: NA; CDR3 protein: ASSLHRDRMNNSPLH
V gene: TRBV4-1; J gene: TRBJ1-6; clone size: once; CDR3 protein: ASSRAAGGNSPLH
V gene: TRBV2; J gene: TRBJ1-2; clone size: NA; CDR3 protein: ASSSSNRGNYGYT
V gene: TRBV10-2; J gene: TRBJ2-5; clone size: NA; CDR3 protein: ASSSQRGGGTQY
V gene: TRBV6-5; J gene: TRBJ1-5; clone size: NA; CDR3 protein: ASILGPRGNQPQH
V gene: TRBV10-2; J gene: TRBJ2-1; clone size: NA; CDR3 protein: ASSRTSVDEQF
V gene: TRBV20-1; J gene: TRBJ1-1; clone size: once; CDR3 protein: SASRGLGTEAF
V gene: TRBV12-3/TRBV12-4; J gene: TRBJ2-5; clone size: NA; CDR3 protein: ASSVAGTQY
V gene: TRBV5-1; J gene: TRBJ1-5; clone size: NA; CDR3 protein: ASSLGGNSNQPQH
V gene: TRBV5-1; J gene: TRBJ1-4; clone size: NA; CDR3 protein: ASSLGRGRSEKLF
V gene: TRBV19; J gene: TRBJ2-7; clone size: NA; CDR3 protein: ASSMVGGGAGEQY
V gene: TRBV27; J gene: TRBJ1-1; clone size: once; CDR3 protein: ASSLSRGLGPEAF
V gene: TRBV7-2; J gene: TRBJ1-4; clone size: NA; CDR3 protein: ASSSSTGSNEKLF